This TCR beta chain comes out of a study of graft-versus-host responses after intestinal transplantation (dated by TCRdb to the early 2020s). About the study as a whole: Multivisceral, liver-intestinal, or isolated intestinal transplants were received by the recipients. Instead of going to the commercial service, samples from a few later patients were sequenced in-house on an Illumina MiSeq and processed with MiXCR. The cohort enrolled about 23 intestinal transplant recipients, one of whom was a retransplant, and 3 patients without pretransplant specimens were excluded. After intestinal transplantation, graft-versus-host and host-versus-graft alloreactive T cell clones were followed in the graft, circulation and bone marrow using bulk TCR-beta CDR3 sequencing. Anti-thymocyte globulin induction was given to all recipients, followed by maintenance tacrolimus and steroids for about 3 years. Donor T cell macrochimerism was defined as a peak of at least 4% donor T cells among recipient peripheral blood mononuclear cells. To identify alloreactive clones, pre-transplant mixed lymphocyte reaction products were sequenced and compared with unstimulated pre-transplant donor and recipient T cells. Overall study results and their limits: The conclusions were limited by the relatively low number and heterogeneity of the intestinal transplant patients. Early after transplant, peak levels of circulating GvH clones were associated with declines in HvG clones. GvH clones were detected in recipient bone marrow, and some appeared earlier in ileal mucosa or blood, consistent with an intestinal mucosal origin. In the allografts of patients with donor T cell macrochimerism, GvH to HvG T cell clonal ratios were high.

Sample time point, as interpreted from the label and publication: cells obtained before transplantation from donor or recipient. In mixed lymphocyte reactions, some 200,000 CFSE-labeled pre-transplant responders were plated with some 200,000 irradiated violet-dye-labeled stimulators and cultured for less than 7 days. After the mixed lymphocyte reaction, proliferating CD3+CD4+CFSE-low and CD3+CD8+CFSE-low responder cells were FACS-sorted on a BD Influx sorter. Receptor amplification or capture employed the immunoSEQ multiplex PCR assay. For most patients, genomic DNA was isolated using the Qiagen DNeasy Blood and Tissue Kit and was shipped frozen to Adaptive Biotechnologies for TCR sequencing. For most patients, genomic DNA was subjected to high-throughput TCR-beta CDR3 sequencing by Adaptive Biotechnologies. The paper's data handling went like this. Adaptive's ImmunoSEQ software was the source of the TCR sequencing data for approximately 18 patients, while a few other patients were processed with MiXCR and VDJtools. To correct CD4 versus CD8 sorting errors, sequences present in both subsets at a frequency ratio below 5:1 were removed. CDR3 nucleotide sequences shared by donor and recipient were removed because the origin of these sequences could not be assigned. To count as alloreactive, a clone needed at least 2-fold expansion over unstimulated cells and a minimum CFSE-low frequency of 0.002% (template counts) or 0.001% (read counts). Clones detected in sequenced pre-transplant spleen, lymph node, or MLR CFSE-low populations of the donor or recipient were defined as mappable. The cumulative frequency of alloreactive clones was calculated as a percentage of all sequences, weighted by copy number. What TCRdb holds here is the immuneACCESS table cut down to in-frame rearrangements. Part of the clones is not present; checked against another copy, under half of the missing clones reflect an unresolved V gene, and the others are unexplained. V and J calls plus clone size are reproduced from that table; the DNA served to infer D and trimming. The sample contains roughly 7,800 clones, 25% to 40% of them found a single time. The ten most abundant clones make up around 4.9% of the sample.

The CDR3 goes from the cysteine to the phenylalanine over 17 residues. Only CDR3 DNA is held: 51 bases, read in frame from base 1. This clone is a singleton in its sample. Base qualities are not recorded, but no much larger clone differs from it by a single base. This sequence was found in a human patient who received an intestinal transplant. This chain is built from TRBV21-1 and TRBJ2-4; the table calls TRBD1, which could not be checked here. TRBV21-1 is a pseudogene segment. Sequencing used alloreactive CD4+ T cells from a mixed lymphocyte reaction culture, obtained before intestinal transplant. Reading the label with the study, this specimen's cell subset or site is: CFSE-low proliferating T cells sorted from roughly six-day pre-transplant mixed lymphocyte reaction (GvH or HvG direction). In nucleotide form, the sequence is TGTGCCAGCAGCAAGGGCCCCGGACAGGGGTCCAAAAACATTCAGTACTTC. Translated, this gives CASSKGPGQGSKNIQYF.